These T cell receptor beta chains were read from a single sample in a study of spatial heterogeneity in lung cancer. TCRdb re-called the 5' RACE reads with MiXCR, one entry per CDR3 protein. The top ten clones hold around 16% of a sample with 60,000 to 65,000 distinct CDR3 sequences, more than 7% of them seen once. Here the sequenced sample was PBMCs, taken at surgery. All receptors come from a female donor with early-stage non-small cell lung cancer. Both conserved end residues are part of each CDR3. The D gene is left open where the match is weak. For some rows the clone size is stated as once, few or many, or as a class when expanded; others skip it.

j_call clone_size d_call v_call cdr3_nt cdr3_aa
TRBJ2-3 NA NA TRBV19 TGTGCCGGTAGTCTGGTTAGCACAGATACGCAGTATTTT CAGSLVSTDTQYF
TRBJ2-5 NA TRBD2 TRBV20-1 TGCAGGGCGGTCATGGCGGGAGGGCCGAGGGAGACCCAGTACTTC CRAVMAGGPRETQYF
TRBJ1-1 many NA TRBV11-1 TGTGCCAGCAGCCCACGACGGGGAACGGGTGAAGCTTTCTTT CASSPRRGTGEAFF
TRBJ1-1 many NA TRBV9 TGTGCCAGCAGCGTAGAAGCAGGCCCCACTGAAGCTTTCTTT CASSVEAGPTEAFF
TRBJ1-2 few NA TRBV5-6 TGTGCCAGCAGCCTCGCTTGGCGGGGGGCCTTCGGCTACACCTTC CASSLAWRGAFGYTF
TRBJ1-1 many NA TRBV5-1 TGCGCCAGCAGCTTGGCAGGGCACACTGAAGCTTTCTTT CASSLAGHTEAFF
TRBJ2-1 many NA TRBV11-2 TGTGCCAGCAGCCCCCCGCCTCAGTCTACCTATTCCTACAATGAGCAGTTCTTC CASSPPPQSTYSYNEQFF
TRBJ2-2 few TRBD1 TRBV7-2 TGTGCCAGCAGCTTAACAGGGGCGAACACCGGGGAGCTGTTTTTT CASSLTGANTGELFF
TRBJ1-4 many NA TRBV4-1 TGCGCCAGCAGCCCTCTAGGGAGAGCAACTAATGAAAAACTGTTTTTT CASSPLGRATNEKLFF
TRBJ2-2 many TRBD2 TRBV11-2 TGTGCCAGCAGCGCGATAGCGGGGGACACCGGGGAGCTGTTTTTT CASSAIAGDTGELFF
TRBJ2-1 few TRBD2 TRBV18 TGTGCCAGCTCAGGACCTAGCGGGGGGGCCTACAATGAGCAGTTCTTC CASSGPSGGAYNEQFF
TRBJ1-1 NA NA TRBV10-1 TGCGCCAGCAGCGCAGGGTTGAACACTGAAGCTTTCTTT CASSAGLNTEAFF
TRBJ1-2 many NA TRBV29-1 TGCAGCGTCGGTGGCTACACCTTC CSVGGYTF
TRBJ1-1 few TRBD1 TRBV6-6 TGTGCCAGCCTCGGACAGGGGGGTACTGAAGCTTTCTTT CASLGQGGTEAFF
TRBJ2-1 few NA TRBV29-1 TGCAGCGCCGGGACACTTTACAATGAGCAGTTCTTC CSAGTLYNEQFF
TRBJ1-6 few NA TRBV20-1 TGCAGTGCTCGAAGCCTACAAGGGGGTAATTCACCCCTCCACTTT CSARSLQGGNSPLHF
TRBJ2-7 many NA TRBV20-1 TGCAGTGCTAAGTCAGGGTTTGCCTACGAGCAGTACTTC CSAKSGFAYEQYF
TRBJ2-3 NA NA TRBV10-3 TGTGCCATCACCCAGCCGGGGGCCACAGATACGCAGTATTTT CAITQPGATDTQYF
TRBJ1-1 NA NA TRBV9 TGTGCCAGCAGCGCGGCTGGGTGGTTCACTGAAGCTTTCTTT CASSAAGWFTEAFF
TRBJ2-5 many NA TRBV7-2 TGTGCCAGCAGCTTAGGGGGCAGGGAGACCCAGTACTTC CASSLGGRETQYF
TRBJ2-1 few TRBD2 TRBV20-1 TGCAGTGCAGCCCCGGGCGGGGGGGCGAATGAGCAGTTCTTC CSAAPGGGANEQFF
TRBJ2-4 NA NA TRBV28 TGTGCCAGCAGGGCCCTTGGTAGTTTAGCCAAAAACATTCAGTACTTC CASRALGSLAKNIQYF
TRBJ2-5 many TRBD1 TRBV20-1 TGCAGTGCTGGAGACAGGGCGGAGACCCAGTACTTC CSAGDRAETQYF
TRBJ2-4 NA NA TRBV7-2 TGTGCCAGCAGCCAGGCACAGACCAAAAACATTCAGTACTTC CASSQAQTKNIQYF
TRBJ2-3 few NA TRBV28 TGTGCCAGCAGTCATTCAGATACGCAGTATTTT CASSHSDTQYF
TRBJ1-5 NA NA TRBV6-5 TGTGCCAGCAGCCCCGGGGCCTATAGCAATCAGCCCCAGCATTTT CASSPGAYSNQPQHF
TRBJ2-2 few NA TRBV5-1 TGCGCCAGCAGCTTAACAGTTAACACCGGGGAGCTGTTTTTT CASSLTVNTGELFF
TRBJ2-1 few TRBD2 TRBV6-1 TGTGCCAGCGAGGCTAGCGGAAGAGGCAATGAGCAGTTCTTC CASEASGRGNEQFF
TRBJ2-5 many TRBD1 TRBV5-1 TGCGCCAGCAGCTGGGACAGGCCGGAGACCCAGTACTTC CASSWDRPETQYF